This T cell receptor beta chain was retrieved from a study of beta chain features in type 1 diabetes. Researchers reported sorting CD4+ naive, central memory, regulatory and stem cell-like memory cells via CD45RO/CCR7/CD25/CD127/CD95/CD27. V shed 2 bases and J shed 1 base, with 11 bases lying between them. CDR3 length: 15 amino acids. Germline CDR1 MNHNY, CDR2 SVGAGI (reference sequence). What was sequenced were expressed TCRB transcripts, since all of the isolated RNA had been reverse transcribed. Data came from immunoSEQ multiplex PCR; TCRdb stores just in-frame clones and leaves some out. This table has fewer than 400,000 clones, roughly 8% appearing once.

The chain has TRBV6-6 and TRBJ1-1; no reliable D call. Sequenced input: central memory CD4+ T cells from blood. This TCR was sampled from a woman younger than 35 in good health. CDR3 nucleotide sequence: TGTGCCAGCAGTTACATCAATCTGCCGAACACTGAAGCTTTCTTT. The encoded protein is CASSYINLPNTEAFF.